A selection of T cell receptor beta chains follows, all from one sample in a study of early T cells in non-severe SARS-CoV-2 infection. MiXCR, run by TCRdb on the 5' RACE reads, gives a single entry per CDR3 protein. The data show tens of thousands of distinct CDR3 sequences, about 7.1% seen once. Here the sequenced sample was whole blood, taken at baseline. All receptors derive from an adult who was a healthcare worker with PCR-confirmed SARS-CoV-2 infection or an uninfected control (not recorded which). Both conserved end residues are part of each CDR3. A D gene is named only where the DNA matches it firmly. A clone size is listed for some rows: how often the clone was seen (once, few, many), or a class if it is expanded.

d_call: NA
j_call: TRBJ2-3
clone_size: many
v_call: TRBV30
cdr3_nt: TGTGCCTGGGACCTCGGCACCACAGATACGCAGTATTTT
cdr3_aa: CAWDLGTTDTQYF

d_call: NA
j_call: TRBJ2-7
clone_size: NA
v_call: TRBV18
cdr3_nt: TGTGCCAGCTCACCACCGGGGTACTCCTACGAGCAGTACTTC
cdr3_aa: CASSPPGYSYEQYF

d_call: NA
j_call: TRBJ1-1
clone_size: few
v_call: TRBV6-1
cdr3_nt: TGTGCCAGCACCCGGACAAAGACGAACACTGAAGCTTTCTTT
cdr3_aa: CASTRTKTNTEAFF

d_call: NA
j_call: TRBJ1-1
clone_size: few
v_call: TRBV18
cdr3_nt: TGTGCCAGCTCACCGCAGGGGATGAACACTGAAGCTTTCTTT
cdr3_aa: CASSPQGMNTEAFF

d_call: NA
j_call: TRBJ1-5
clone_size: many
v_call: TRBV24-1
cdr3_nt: TGTGCCACCAGTGATTCCCAGACAAGTCAGCCCCAGCATTTT
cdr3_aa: CATSDSQTSQPQHF

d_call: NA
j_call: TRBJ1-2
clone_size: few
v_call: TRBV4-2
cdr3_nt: TGTGCCAGCAGCCAAGAACTGGAGGACTATGGCTACACCTTC
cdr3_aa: CASSQELEDYGYTF

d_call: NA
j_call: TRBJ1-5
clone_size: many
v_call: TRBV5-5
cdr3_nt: TGTGCCAGCAGCTTCTGGGAGCGAGAGCAGCCCCAGCATTTT
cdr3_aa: CASSFWEREQPQHF

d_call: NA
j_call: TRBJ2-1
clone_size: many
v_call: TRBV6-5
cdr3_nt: TGTGCCAGCTCCTACGGCGGGGGCGAATACAATGAGCAGTTCTTC
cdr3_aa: CASSYGGGEYNEQFF

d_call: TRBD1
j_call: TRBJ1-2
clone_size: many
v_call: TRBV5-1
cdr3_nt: TGCGCCAGCAGCGTGGCGGGACAGGACTATGGCTACACCTTC
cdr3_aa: CASSVAGQDYGYTF

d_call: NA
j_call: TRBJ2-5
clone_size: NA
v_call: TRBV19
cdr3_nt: TGTGCCAGTAGTATTTTGGCTGAGAACGGGGAGACCCAGTACTTC
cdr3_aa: CASSILAENGETQYF

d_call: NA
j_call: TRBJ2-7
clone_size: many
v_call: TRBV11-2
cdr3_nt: TGTGCCAGCAGCTTAGGGACAGCCTACGAGCAGTACTTC
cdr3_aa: CASSLGTAYEQYF

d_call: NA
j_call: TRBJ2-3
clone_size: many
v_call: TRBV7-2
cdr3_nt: TGTGCCAGCAGCTTCTCGATACCCACAGATACGCAGTATTTT
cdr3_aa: CASSFSIPTDTQYF

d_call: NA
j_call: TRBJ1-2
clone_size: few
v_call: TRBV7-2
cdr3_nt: TGTGCCAGCAGCTACCGAGGGACGGCCGATGGCTACACCTTC
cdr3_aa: CASSYRGTADGYTF

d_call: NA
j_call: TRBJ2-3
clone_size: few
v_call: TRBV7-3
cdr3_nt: TGTGCCAGCAGCTTCAACGGGGGCCGCACAGATACGCAGTATTTT
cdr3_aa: CASSFNGGRTDTQYF

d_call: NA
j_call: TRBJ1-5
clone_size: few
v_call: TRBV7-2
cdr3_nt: TGTGCCAGCAGCTTAGTGTTCGAATACCAGCCCCAGCATTTT
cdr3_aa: CASSLVFEYQPQHF

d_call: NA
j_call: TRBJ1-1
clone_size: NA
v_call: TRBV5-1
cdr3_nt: TGCGCCAGCAGCTTGGATTGGCCAGGGCGGAACACTGAAGCTTTCTTT
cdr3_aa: CASSLDWPGRNTEAFF

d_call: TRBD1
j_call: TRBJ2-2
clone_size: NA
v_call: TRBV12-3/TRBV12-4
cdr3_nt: TGTGCCAGCAGTTTCACAGGGGTGACCGGGGAGCTGTTTTTT
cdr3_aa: CASSFTGVTGELFF

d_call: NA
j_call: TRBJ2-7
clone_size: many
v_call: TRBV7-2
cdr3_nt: TGTGCCAGCAGCCCACCGGTCGTCTCCTACGAGCAGTACTTC
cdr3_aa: CASSPPVVSYEQYF

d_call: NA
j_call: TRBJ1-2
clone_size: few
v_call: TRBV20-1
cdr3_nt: TGCAGTGCAACAGGGAATCCCTATGGCTACACCTTC
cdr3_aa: CSATGNPYGYTF

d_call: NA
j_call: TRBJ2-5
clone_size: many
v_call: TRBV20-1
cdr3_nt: TGCAGTGCGGTGGACGGGCCACAAGAGACCCAGTACTTC
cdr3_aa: CSAVDGPQETQYF

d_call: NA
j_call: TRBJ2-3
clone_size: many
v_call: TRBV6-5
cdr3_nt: TGTGCCAGCAGTTTACAGGGCGCGGATACGCAGTATTTT
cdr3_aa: CASSLQGADTQYF

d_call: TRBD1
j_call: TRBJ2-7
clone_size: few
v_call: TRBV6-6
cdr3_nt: TGTGCCAGCAGTTACGGGACAGGGGTCATCTCCTACGAGCAGTACTTC
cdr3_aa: CASSYGTGVISYEQYF

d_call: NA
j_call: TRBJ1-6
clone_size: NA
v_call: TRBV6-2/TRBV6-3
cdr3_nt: TGTGCCAGCAGTTACGTTGCGGGAAATAATTCACCCCTCCACTTT
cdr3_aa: CASSYVAGNNSPLHF

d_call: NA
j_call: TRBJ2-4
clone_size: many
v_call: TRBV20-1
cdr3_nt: TGCAGTGCCCCCCCCATGAGGGCCAAAAACATTCAGTACTTC
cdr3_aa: CSAPPMRAKNIQYF

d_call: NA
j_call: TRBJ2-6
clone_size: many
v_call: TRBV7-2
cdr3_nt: TGTGCCAGCAGCTTGGGGGGACAGAGGGCCAACGTCCTGACTTTC
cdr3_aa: CASSLGGQRANVLTF

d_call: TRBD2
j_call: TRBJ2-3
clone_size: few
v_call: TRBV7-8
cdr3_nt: TGTGCCAGCAGCCTCGCTCGGGCTAGCGGGGGGGCTGATACGCAGTATTTT
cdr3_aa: CASSLARASGGADTQYF

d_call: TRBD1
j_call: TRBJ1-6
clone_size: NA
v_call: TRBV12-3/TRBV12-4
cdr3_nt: TGTGCCAGCACCACCGGGACAGTTAATTCACCCCTCCACTTT
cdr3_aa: CASTTGTVNSPLHF

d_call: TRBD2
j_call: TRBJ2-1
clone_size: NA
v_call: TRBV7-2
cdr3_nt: TGTGCCAGCAGCTTGGGGCGGGGGGTCGCTGAGCAGTTCTTC
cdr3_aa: CASSLGRGVAEQFF

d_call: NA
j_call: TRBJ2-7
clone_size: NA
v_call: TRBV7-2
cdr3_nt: TGTGCCAGCAGCTCGGGACCCCGCGCCGGGCAGTACTTC
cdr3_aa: CASSSGPRAGQYF

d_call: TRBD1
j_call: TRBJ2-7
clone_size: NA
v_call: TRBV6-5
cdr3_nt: TGTGCCAGCAGTGACAGGGAAAGGGGTTACGAGCAGTACTTC
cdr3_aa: CASSDRERGYEQYF

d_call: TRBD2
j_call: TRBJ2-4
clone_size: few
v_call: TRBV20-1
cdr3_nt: TGCAGTGCCGTCGAGGCGGGGGGTCCCAAAAACATTCAGTACTTC
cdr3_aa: CSAVEAGGPKNIQYF

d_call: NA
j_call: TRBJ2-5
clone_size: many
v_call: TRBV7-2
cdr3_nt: TGTGCCAGCAGCAACACCAGGACAGCACAAGAGACCCAGTACTTC
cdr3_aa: CASSNTRTAQETQYF

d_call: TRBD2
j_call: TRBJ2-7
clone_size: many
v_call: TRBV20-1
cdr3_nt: TGCAGTGCTAGGACGGGACTAGCATCGGGCGAGCAGTACTTC
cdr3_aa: CSARTGLASGEQYF

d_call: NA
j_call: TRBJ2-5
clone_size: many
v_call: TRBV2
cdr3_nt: TGTGCCAGCAGAAGCCAGAAAGAGACCCAGTACTTC
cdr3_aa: CASRSQKETQYF

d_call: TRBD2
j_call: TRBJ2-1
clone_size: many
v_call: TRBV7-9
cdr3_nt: TGTGCCAGCAGTTTTGGCGGGGGGTCGGTCAATGAGCAGTTCTTC
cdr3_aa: CASSFGGGSVNEQFF

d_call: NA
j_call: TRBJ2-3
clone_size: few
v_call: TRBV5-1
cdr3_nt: TGCGCCAGCAGCTTGGATGCGACGCTAGATACGCAGTATTTT
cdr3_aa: CASSLDATLDTQYF

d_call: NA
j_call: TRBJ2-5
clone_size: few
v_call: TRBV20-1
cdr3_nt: TGCGTTATGGACGGACAAGAGACCCAGTACTTC
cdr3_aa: CVMDGQETQYF

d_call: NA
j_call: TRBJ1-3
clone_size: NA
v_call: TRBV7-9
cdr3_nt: TGTGCCAGCAGCTTAGATGAGGGGTCCGGAAACACCATATATTTT
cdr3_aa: CASSLDEGSGNTIYF

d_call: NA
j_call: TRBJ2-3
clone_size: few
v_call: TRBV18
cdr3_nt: TGTGCCAGCTCACCACTTGGGGGGACTAGCACAGATACGCAGTATTTT
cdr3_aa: CASSPLGGTSTDTQYF

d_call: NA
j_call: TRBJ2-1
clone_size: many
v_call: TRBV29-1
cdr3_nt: TGCAGCGTGGGACATCAGCCCAACAATGAGCAGTTCTTC
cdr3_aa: CSVGHQPNNEQFF

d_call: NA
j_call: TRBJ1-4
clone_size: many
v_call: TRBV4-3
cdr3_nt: TGCGCCAGCAGTGGGTATAGGGAGGGGGAAAAACTGTTTTTT
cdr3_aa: CASSGYREGEKLFF

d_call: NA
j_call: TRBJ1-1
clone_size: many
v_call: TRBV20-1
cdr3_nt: TGCAGTGCCGGCGGGGGCAGCACTGAAGTTTTCTTT
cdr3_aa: CSAGGGSTEVFF

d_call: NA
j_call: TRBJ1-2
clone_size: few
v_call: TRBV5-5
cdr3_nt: TGTGCCAGCAGCTTGTACTTGGGGACACTTAACTATGGCTACACCTTC
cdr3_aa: CASSLYLGTLNYGYTF

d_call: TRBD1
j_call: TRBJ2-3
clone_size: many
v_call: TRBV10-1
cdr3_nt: TGCGCCAGCAGTGAGTCCGTTCAGGGGGCAGATACGCAGTATTTT
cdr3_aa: CASSESVQGADTQYF

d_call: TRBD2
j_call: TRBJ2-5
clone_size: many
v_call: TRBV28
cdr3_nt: TGTGCCAGTCTCCGGGGGGTCGCAGAGACCCAGTACTTC
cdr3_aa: CASLRGVAETQYF

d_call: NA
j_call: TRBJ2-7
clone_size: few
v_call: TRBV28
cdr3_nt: TGTGCCAGCAGTCCCCCAGGGGGGGGCGCGGTCTACGAGCAGTACTTC
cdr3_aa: CASSPPGGGAVYEQYF

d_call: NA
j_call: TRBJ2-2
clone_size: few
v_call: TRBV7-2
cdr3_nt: TGTGCCAGCAGCTCACCGGCCCTCAACACCGGGGAGCTGTTTTTT
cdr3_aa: CASSSPALNTGELFF

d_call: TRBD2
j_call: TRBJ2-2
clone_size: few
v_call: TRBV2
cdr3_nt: TGTGCCAGCGTGTACTCCGGGACTAACACCGGGGAGCCGTTTTTT
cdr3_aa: CASVYSGTNTGEPFF

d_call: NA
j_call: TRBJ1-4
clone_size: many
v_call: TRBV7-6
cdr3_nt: TGTGCCAGCAAACCAGGGGTCACTAATGAAAAACTGTTTTTT
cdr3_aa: CASKPGVTNEKLFF

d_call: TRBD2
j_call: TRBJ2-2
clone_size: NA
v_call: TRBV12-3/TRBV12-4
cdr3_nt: TGTGCCAGCAGGCTAGCGGGGGACACCGGGGAGCTGTTTTTT
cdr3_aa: CASRLAGDTGELFF

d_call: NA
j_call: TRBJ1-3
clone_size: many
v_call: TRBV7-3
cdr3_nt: TGTGCCAGCAGCCATATTCCGGGACGAGGGTCTGGCTCTGGAAACACCATATATTTT
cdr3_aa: CASSHIPGRGSGSGNTIYF